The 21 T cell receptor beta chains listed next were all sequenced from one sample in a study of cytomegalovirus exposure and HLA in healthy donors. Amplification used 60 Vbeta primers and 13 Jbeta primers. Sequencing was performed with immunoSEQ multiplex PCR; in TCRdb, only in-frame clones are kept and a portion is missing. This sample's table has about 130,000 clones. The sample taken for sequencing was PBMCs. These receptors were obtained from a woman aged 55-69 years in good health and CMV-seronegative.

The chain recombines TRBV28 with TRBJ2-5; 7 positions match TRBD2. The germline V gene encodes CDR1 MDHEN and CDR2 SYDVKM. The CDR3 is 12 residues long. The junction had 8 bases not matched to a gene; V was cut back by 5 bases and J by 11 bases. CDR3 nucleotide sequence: TGTGCCAGCAGTCCTTCAGGGAGGGAGCAGTACTTC. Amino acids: CASSPSGREQYF.

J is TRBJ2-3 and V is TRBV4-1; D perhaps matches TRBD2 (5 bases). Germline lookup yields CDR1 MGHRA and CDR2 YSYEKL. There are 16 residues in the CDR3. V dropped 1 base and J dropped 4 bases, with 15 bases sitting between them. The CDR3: CASSQVAQSGSDTQYF. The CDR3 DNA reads TGCGCCAGCAGCCAAGTTGCCCAATCGGGGTCAGATACGCAGTATTTT.

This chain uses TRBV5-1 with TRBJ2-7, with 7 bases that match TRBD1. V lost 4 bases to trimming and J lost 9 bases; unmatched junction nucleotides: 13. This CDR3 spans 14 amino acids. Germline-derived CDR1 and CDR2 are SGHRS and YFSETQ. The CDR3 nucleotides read TGCGCCAGCAGCACCCGGGACAGCGAGCAAGGGCAGTACTTC. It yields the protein CASSTRDSEQGQYF. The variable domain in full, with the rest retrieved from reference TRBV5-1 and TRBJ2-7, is KAGVTQTPRYLIKTRGQQVTLSCSPISGHRSVSWYQQTPGQGLQFLFEYFSETQRNKGNFPGRFSGRQFSNSRSEMNVSTLELGDSALYLCASSTRDSEQGQYFGPGTRLTVT.

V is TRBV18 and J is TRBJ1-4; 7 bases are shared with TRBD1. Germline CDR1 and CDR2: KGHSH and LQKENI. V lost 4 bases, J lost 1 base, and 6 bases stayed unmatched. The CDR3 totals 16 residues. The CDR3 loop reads CASSRQGWGTNEKLFF. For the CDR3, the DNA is TGTGCCAGCTCACGACAGGGCTGGGGAACTAATGAAAAACTGTTTTTT.

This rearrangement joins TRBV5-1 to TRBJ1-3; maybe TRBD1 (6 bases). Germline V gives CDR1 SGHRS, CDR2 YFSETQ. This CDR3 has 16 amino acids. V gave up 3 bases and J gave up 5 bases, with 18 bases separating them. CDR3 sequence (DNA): TGCGCCAGCAGCTCCGGCGGGGGGGCGACGAGAAACACCATATATTTT. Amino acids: CASSSGGGATRNTIYF.

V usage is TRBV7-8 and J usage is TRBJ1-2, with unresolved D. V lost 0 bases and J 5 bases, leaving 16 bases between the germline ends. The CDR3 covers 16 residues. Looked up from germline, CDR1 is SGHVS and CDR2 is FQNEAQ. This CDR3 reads CASSLALTTREYGYTF. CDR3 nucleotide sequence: TGTGCCAGCAGCTTAGCCCTGACAACAAGGGAGTATGGCTACACCTTC. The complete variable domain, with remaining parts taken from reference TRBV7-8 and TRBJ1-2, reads GAGVSQSPRYKVAKRGQDVALRCDPISGHVSLFWYQQALGQGPEFLTYFQNEAQLDKSGLPSDRFFAERPEGSVSTLKIQRTQQEDSAVYLCASSLALTTREYGYTFGSGTRLTVV.

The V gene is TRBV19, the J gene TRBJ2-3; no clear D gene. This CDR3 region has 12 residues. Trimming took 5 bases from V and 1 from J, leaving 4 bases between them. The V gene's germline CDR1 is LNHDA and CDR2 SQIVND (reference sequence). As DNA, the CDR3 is TGTGCCAGTAGTTCTCGCACAGATACGCAGTATTTT. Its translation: CASSSRTDTQYF.

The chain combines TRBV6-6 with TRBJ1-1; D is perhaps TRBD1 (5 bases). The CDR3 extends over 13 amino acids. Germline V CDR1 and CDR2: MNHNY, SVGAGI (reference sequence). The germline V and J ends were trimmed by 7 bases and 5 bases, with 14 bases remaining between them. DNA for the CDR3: TGTGCCAGCACCACGGGGGAGCGGACTGAAGCTTTCTTT. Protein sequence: CASTTGERTEAFF.

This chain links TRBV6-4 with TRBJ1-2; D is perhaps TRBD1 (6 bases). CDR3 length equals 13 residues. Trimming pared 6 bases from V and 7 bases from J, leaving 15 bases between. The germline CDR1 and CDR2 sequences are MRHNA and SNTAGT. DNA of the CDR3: TGTGCCAGCAGGAGAGACAGGTCTGGTGGCTACACCTTC. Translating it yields CASRRDRSGGYTF.

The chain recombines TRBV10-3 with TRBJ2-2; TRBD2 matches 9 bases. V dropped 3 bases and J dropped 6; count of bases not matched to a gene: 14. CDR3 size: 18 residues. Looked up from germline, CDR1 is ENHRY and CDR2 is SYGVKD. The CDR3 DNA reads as TGTGCCATCAGTGACCCCGGGGTAGCGGGAGTGCGTTCCGGGGAGCTGTTTTTT. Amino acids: CAISDPGVAGVRSGELFF.

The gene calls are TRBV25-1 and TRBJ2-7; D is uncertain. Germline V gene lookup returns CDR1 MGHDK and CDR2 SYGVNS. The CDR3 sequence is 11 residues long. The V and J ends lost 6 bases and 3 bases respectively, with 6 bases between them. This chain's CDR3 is CASSGFYEQYF. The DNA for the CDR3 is TGTGCCAGCAGCGGGTTCTACGAGCAGTACTTC.

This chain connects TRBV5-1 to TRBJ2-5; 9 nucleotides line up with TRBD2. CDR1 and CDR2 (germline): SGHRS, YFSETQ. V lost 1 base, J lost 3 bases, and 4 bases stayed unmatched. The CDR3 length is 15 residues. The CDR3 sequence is CASSLFSGSEETQYF. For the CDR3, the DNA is TGCGCCAGCAGCTTGTTTAGCGGGAGCGAAGAGACCCAGTACTTC.

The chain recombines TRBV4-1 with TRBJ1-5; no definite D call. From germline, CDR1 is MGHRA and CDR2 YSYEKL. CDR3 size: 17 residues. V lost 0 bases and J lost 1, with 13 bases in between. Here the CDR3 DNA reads TGCGCCAGCAGCCAAGAGTTCCGAGGGCAGAGCAATCAGCCCCAGCATTTT. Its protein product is CASSQEFRGQSNQPQHF.

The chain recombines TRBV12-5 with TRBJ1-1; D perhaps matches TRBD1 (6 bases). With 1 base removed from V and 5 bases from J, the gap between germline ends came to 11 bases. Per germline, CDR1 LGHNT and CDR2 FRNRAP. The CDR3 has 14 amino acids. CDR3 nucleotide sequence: TGTGCTAGTGGTTTGGACAGGGTAAAGACTGAAGCTTTCTTT. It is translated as CASGLDRVKTEAFF. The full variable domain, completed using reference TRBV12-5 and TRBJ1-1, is DARVTQTPRHKVTEMGQEVTMRCQPILGHNTVFWYRQTMMQGLELLAYFRNRAPLDDSGMPKDRFSAEMPDATLATLKIQPSEPRDSAVYFCASGLDRVKTEAFFGQGTRLTVV.

In DNA, the CDR3 is TGTGCCAGCAGACCCGAGGTCATAAGGGAGCTGTTTTTT. Residues: CASRPEVIRELFF. The J gene is TRBJ2-2, the V gene TRBV6-6; no reliable D call. The germline V gene encodes CDR1 MNHNY and CDR2 SVGAGI (reference sequence). The CDR3 totals 13 residues. V shed 6 bases and J shed 9 bases, with 14 bases lying between them.

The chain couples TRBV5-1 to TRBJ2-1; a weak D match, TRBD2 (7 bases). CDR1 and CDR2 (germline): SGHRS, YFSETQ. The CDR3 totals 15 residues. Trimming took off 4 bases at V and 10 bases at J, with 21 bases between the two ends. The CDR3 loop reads CASSLDIRGAGEQFF. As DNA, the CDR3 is TGCGCCAGCAGCCTAGACATACGGGGGGCTGGAGAGCAGTTCTTC.

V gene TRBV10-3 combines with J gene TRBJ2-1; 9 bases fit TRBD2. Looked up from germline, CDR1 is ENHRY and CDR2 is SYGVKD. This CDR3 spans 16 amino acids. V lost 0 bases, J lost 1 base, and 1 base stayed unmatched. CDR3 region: CAISESSGGSYNEQFF. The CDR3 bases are TGTGCCATCAGTGAGTCTAGCGGGGGATCCTACAATGAGCAGTTCTTC.

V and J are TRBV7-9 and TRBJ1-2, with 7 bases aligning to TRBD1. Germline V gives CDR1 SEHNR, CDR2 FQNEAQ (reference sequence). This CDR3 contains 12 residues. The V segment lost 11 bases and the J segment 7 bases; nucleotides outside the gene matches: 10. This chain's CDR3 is CAGTRGLVGYTF. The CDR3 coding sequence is TGTGCCGGCACGAGGGGGCTGGTTGGCTACACCTTC.

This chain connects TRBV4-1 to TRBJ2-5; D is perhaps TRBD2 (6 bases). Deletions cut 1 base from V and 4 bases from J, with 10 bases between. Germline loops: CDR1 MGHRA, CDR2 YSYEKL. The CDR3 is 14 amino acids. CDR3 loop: CASSQVRGPETQYF. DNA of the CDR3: TGCGCCAGCAGCCAAGTGCGGGGCCCAGAGACCCAGTACTTC.

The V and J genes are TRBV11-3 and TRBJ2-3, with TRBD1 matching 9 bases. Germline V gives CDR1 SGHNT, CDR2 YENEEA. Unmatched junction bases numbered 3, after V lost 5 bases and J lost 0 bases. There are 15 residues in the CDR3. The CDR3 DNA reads TGTGCCAGCAGCCCGGGACAGGGAAGCACAGATACGCAGTATTTT. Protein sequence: CASSPGQGSTDTQYF.

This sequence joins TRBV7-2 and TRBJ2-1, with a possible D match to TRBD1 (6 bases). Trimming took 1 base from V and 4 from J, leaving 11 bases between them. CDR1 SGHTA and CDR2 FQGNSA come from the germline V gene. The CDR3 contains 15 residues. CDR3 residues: CASSLGPDRYNEQFF. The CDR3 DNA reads TGTGCCAGCAGCTTAGGACCGGACAGATACAATGAGCAGTTCTTC.